This entry describes one T cell receptor beta chain. Its target is unknown. This sample was taken from a study of shared clonotypes between healthy human individuals. Study-wide results and caveats: The sharing of 4.5% to 5.5% of naive CD4 clonotypes was seen across several donors.

Each replicate PCR on the sorted subsets used 150 to 200 ng DNA (around 30,000 T cell genomes). Measured with immunoSEQ multiplex PCR; TCRdb has only the in-frame clones, and not every one. The top ten clones hold over 0.12% of a sample with about 2.4 million clones, around 90% of them seen once. The receptor was isolated from a man aged 18-30 years in good health. Specimen: naive CD4+ T cells sorted from blood. Subset reported: CD45RA+ positively selected.

The CDR3 sequence: CAFSNTQYF. The CDR3 DNA follows: TGTGCCTTCTCCAATACGCAGTATTTT. This chain joins TRBV5-6 and TRBJ2-3; D remains ambiguous. Trimming removed 10 bases from V and 7 bases from J, with 7 bases in between. Germline CDR1 and CDR2: SGHDT and YYEEEE. This CDR3 contains 9 residues.